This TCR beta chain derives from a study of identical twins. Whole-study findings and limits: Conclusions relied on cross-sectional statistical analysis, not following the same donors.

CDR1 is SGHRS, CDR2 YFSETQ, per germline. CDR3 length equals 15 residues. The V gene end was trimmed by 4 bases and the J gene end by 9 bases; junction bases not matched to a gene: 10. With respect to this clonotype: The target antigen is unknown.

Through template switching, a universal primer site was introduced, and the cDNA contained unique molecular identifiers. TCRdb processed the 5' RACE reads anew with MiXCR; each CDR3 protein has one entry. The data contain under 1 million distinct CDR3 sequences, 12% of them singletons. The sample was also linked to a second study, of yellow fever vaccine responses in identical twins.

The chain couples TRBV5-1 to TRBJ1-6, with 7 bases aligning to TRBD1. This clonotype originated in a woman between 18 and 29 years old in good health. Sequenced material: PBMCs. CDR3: CASSPTDRVRSPLHF. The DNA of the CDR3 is TGCGCCAGCAGCCCGACCGACAGGGTGCGTTCACCCCTCCACTTT.